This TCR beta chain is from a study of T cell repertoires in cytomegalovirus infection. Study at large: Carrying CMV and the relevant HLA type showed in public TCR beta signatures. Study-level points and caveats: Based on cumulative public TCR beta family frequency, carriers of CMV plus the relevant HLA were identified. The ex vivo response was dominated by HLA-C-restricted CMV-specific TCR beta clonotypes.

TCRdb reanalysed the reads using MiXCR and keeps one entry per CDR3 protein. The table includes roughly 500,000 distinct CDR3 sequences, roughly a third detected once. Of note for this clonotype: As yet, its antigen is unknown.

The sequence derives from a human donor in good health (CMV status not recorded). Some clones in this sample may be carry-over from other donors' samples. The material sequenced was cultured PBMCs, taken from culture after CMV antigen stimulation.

The CDR3 here is CASSQDRLQPQHF. For the CDR3, the DNA is TGCGCCAGCAGCCAAGATCGGCTCCAGCCCCAGCATTTT. The chain has TRBV4-3 and TRBJ1-5; D gene uncertain. This CDR3 contains 13 residues. Germline V gives CDR1 LGHNA, CDR2 YSLEER. Trimming shortened V by 0 bases and J by 7 bases, and 7 bases separated the two germline ends.